These 28 T cell receptor beta chains were all obtained from the same sample, sequenced in a study of T cell responses to AZD1222 COVID-19 vaccine. Generated by immunoSEQ multiplex PCR, the TCRdb table keeps only in-frame clones and is missing some. Counted here are roughly 120,000 clones, 92% occurring once; the ten biggest clones make up more than 7%. The input for sequencing was peripheral blood, taken 28 days after the second AZD1222 dose. These receptors came from an adult who received the AZD1222 COVID-19 vaccine.

The chain recombines TRBV29-1 with TRBJ1-2; the D is unclear. The CDR3 spans 13 residues. Trimming pared 6 bases from V and 2 bases from J, leaving 13 bases between. Germline V gives CDR1 SQVTM, CDR2 ANQGSEA. The CDR3 DNA is TGCAGCGTGGCGGGAACACTAAACTATGGCTACACCTTC. Translation: CSVAGTLNYGYTF.

The gene calls are TRBV4-1 and TRBJ2-7; 7 nucleotides line up with TRBD1. The CDR3 consists of 16 residues. V trimming: 2 bases; J trimming: 2 bases; junction bases outside the gene matches: 9. Germline V gene sequence: CDR1 MGHRA, CDR2 YSYEKL. The CDR3 region has the DNA TGCGCCAGCAGCCAATCCCGGACAGGAGGAACCTACGAGCAGTACTTC. This codes for CASSQSRTGGTYEQYF.

This clone was picked up one time. This sequence joins TRBV5-8 and TRBJ1-6, with 9 bases that match TRBD1. There are 14 residues in the CDR3. Germline V CDR1 and CDR2: SGHTS, YDEGEE. The V segment lost 4 bases and the J segment 9 bases; nucleotides outside the gene matches: 5. The CDR3 sequence: CASSPGQGGSPLHF. Written as DNA, the CDR3 is TGTGCCAGCAGCCCGGGACAGGGAGGTTCACCCCTCCACTTT.

The chain links TRBV4-1 to TRBJ1-1; no firm D call. Deletions cut 0 bases from V and 2 bases from J, with 10 bases between. CDR3 size: 15 residues. The germline CDR1 and CDR2 sequences are MGHRA and YSYEKL. The CDR3 protein is CASSQDPVGNTEAFF. The CDR3 DNA sequence: TGCGCCAGCAGCCAAGATCCCGTGGGAAACACTGAAGCTTTCTTT.

This clone showed up just once. This chain connects TRBV6-1 to TRBJ1-1; D unresolved. Between the trimmed V and J ends, which lost 1 base and 4 bases, there was a span of 13 bases. The CDR3 loop spans 15 amino acids. The germline V gene encodes CDR1 MNHNS and CDR2 SASEGT. Here the CDR3 reads CASSEVLRPVTEAFF. CDR3 in DNA: TGTGCCAGCAGTGAAGTCTTGAGGCCGGTCACTGAAGCTTTCTTT.

This clone was observed a single time. The chain combines TRBV5-1 with TRBJ1-2, with D hard to call. The CDR3 has 15 amino acids. V lost 4 bases, J lost 6 bases, and 19 bases lay in between. CDR1 SGHRS and CDR2 YFSETQ come from the germline V gene. The CDR3 region has the DNA TGCGCCAGCAGCCTGTTTAGCTCAGCTAGGGATGGCTACACCTTC. Its protein product is CASSLFSSARDGYTF.

V is TRBV28 and J is TRBJ2-3; 7 positions agree with TRBD1. The CDR3 is 17 amino acids. CDR1 and CDR2 (germline): MDHEN, SYDVKM. V lost 10 bases and J lost 6; bases outside the gene matches: 22. CDR3 DNA sequence: TGTGCCATTAACACCATTGGGGACAGTAGAAAGAGGGATACGCAGTATTTT. Amino acids: CAINTIGDSRKRDTQYF.

The CDR3 nucleotides read TGCGCCAGCAGCTTACCTTGGGCAGGCTCGAATGAAAAACTGTTTTTT. Its translation: CASSLPWAGSNEKLFF. This chain joins TRBV5-1 and TRBJ1-4; D remains ambiguous. The CDR3 totals 16 residues. Per the germline V gene, CDR1 is SGHRS and CDR2 is YFSETQ. V was cut by 2 bases and J by 5 bases, with 16 bases left in between.

A word on this clone: The junction shows a germline mismatch at one end, possibly a read error. The V gene is TRBV19, the J gene TRBJ1-4; D is unclear. The CDR3 is made up of 13 amino acids. From germline, CDR1 is LNHDA and CDR2 SQIVND (reference sequence). The CDR3 loop is CASKEDRGRTMIF. In DNA form, the CDR3 reads TGTGCCAGTAAGGAGGACCGCGGGAGGACTATGATTTTT. The full variable domain, rest sourced from reference TRBV19 and TRBJ1-4, is DGGITQSPKYLFRKEGQNVTLSCEQNLNHDAMYWYRQDPGQGLRLIYYSQIVNDFQKGDIAEGYSVSREKKESFPLTVTSAQKNPTAFYLCASKEDRGRTMIFGSGTQLSVL.

The chain is built from TRBV9 and TRBJ1-6, with D uncertain. The CDR3 has 16 residues. Germline-derived CDR1 and CDR2 are SGDLS and YYNGEE. Trimming removed 0 bases at V and 7 bases at J, with 14 bases between. The CDR3 nucleotides read TGTGCCAGCAGCGTAGGGTGGGGAAGGGAAAATTCACCCCTCCACTTT. Translation: CASSVGWGRENSPLHF.

The V gene is TRBV18, the J gene TRBJ1-1, with 9 bases matching TRBD1. CDR3 length: 13 amino acids. The germline V gene has CDR1 KGHSH and CDR2 LQKENI. V trimming: 8 bases; J trimming: 3 bases; junction bases outside the gene matches: 4. The CDR3 sequence is CASQQGAHTEAFF. The CDR3 DNA sequence: TGTGCCAGCCAACAGGGGGCGCACACTGAAGCTTTCTTT.

The chain is built from TRBV19 and TRBJ1-4, with 8 nucleotides matching TRBD1. The germline CDR1 and CDR2 sequences are LNHDA and SQIVND (reference sequence). Trimming removed 5 bases from V and 0 bases from J; junction bases left unmatched: 5. There are 16 residues in the CDR3. The CDR3 reads CASSPGQGATNEKLFF. The DNA for the CDR3 is TGTGCCAGTAGTCCCGGACAGGGCGCAACTAATGAAAAACTGTTTTTT.

J is TRBJ2-5 and V is TRBV18; TRBD2 is a possible D gene (5 bases). Germline V gene lookup returns CDR1 KGHSH and CDR2 LQKENI. CDR3 length: 14 amino acids. V lost 10 bases and J lost 5, with 20 bases in between. The CDR3 loop is CATTGKTGIETQYF. DNA for the CDR3: TGTGCCACCACCGGGAAGACGGGAATTGAGACCCAGTACTTC.

The rearrangement joins TRBV2 to TRBJ2-2; D is ambiguous. The length of the CDR3 is 14 residues. Trimming removed 7 bases at V and 5 bases at J, with 14 bases between. The germline V gene encodes CDR1 SNHLY and CDR2 FYNNEI. CDR3 sequence (DNA): TGTGCCAGCAAGACGGGTCCGCAGACCGGGGAGCTGTTTTTT. Residues: CASKTGPQTGELFF.

The J gene is TRBJ1-5, the V gene TRBV2, with a weak D call TRBD1 (5 bases). Germline loops: CDR1 SNHLY, CDR2 FYNNEI. This CDR3 comprises 12 residues. V lost 7 bases to trimming and J lost 9 bases, with 13 bases between them. For the CDR3, the DNA is TGTGCCAGCAAGTACCAGGGAGCGCCCCAGCATTTT. Translating it yields CASKYQGAPQHF.

The table lists this clone with a few counts. This chain uses TRBV6-2 or TRBV6-3 with TRBJ2-7, with D maybe TRBD2 (6 bases). Trimming pared 1 base from V and 4 bases from J, leaving 11 bases between. The CDR3 totals 14 residues. CDR1 is MNHEY and CDR2 is SVGEGT in the germline V gene. In DNA form, the CDR3 reads TGTGCCAGCAGTTACTGGGGGACTGATTACGAGCAGTACTTC. The encoded protein is CASSYWGTDYEQYF.

The chain links TRBV7-9 to TRBJ1-4, with TRBD1 matching 10 bases. The germline V gene encodes CDR1 SEHNR and CDR2 FQNEAQ (reference sequence). The length of the CDR3 is 14 residues. V lost 4 bases to trimming and J lost 5 bases; unmatched junction nucleotides: 1. CDR3 nucleotides: TGTGCCAGCAGCTCGGACAGGGGGAATGAAAAACTGTTTTTT. It specifies CASSSDRGNEKLFF.

This chain links TRBV3-1 (or the pseudogene TRBV3-2) with TRBJ2-7; D perhaps matches TRBD1 (6 bases). Germline CDR1 and CDR2: LGHDT and YNNKEL (reference sequence). Trimming removed 4 bases at V and 2 bases at J, with 18 bases between. The CDR3 length is 16 residues. The CDR3 spells CASSPKMFGQTYEQYF. CDR3 coding DNA: TGTGCCAGCAGCCCCAAAATGTTCGGACAGACCTACGAGCAGTACTTC.

The chain employs TRBV28 and TRBJ2-5; 11 nucleotides match TRBD2. The junction had 9 bases not matched to a gene; V was cut back by 1 base and J by 5 bases. The CDR3 consists of 17 residues. Germline-derived CDR1 and CDR2 are MDHEN and SYDVKM. The CDR3 here is CASSLSSLAGVLETQYF. The CDR3 DNA follows: TGTGCCAGCAGTTTATCCTCACTAGCGGGGGTGTTGGAGACCCAGTACTTC.

The J gene is TRBJ1-5, the V gene TRBV19; D possibly corresponds to TRBD1 (6 bases). CDR1 and CDR2 (germline): LNHDA, SQIVND (reference sequence). The CDR3 is 15 residues long. The ends were cut back, 4 bases at V and 5 bases at J, with 15 bases in the middle. CDR3 region: CASSSRGGADQPQHF. CDR3 in DNA: TGTGCCAGTAGTAGCCGGGGGGGCGCAGATCAGCCCCAGCATTTT. The whole variable domain, remainder taken from reference TRBV19 and TRBJ1-5, is DGGITQSPKYLFRKEGQNVTLSCEQNLNHDAMYWYRQDPGQGLRLIYYSQIVNDFQKGDIAEGYSVSREKKESFPLTVTSAQKNPTAFYLCASSSRGGADQPQHFGDGTRLSIL.

V and J are TRBV6-1 and TRBJ2-1; D might be TRBD2 (6 bases). The V end was cut by 3 bases, the J end by 6 bases, with 12 bases between. Germline CDR1 is MNHNS and CDR2 is SASEGT. The CDR3 runs 14 residues. The CDR3 sequence is CASSDPGGSNEQFF. DNA of the CDR3: TGTGCCAGCAGTGATCCCGGGGGTTCCAATGAGCAGTTCTTC.

The J gene is TRBJ2-2, the V gene TRBV7-2; TRBD2 is a possible D gene (5 bases). CDR1 SGHTA and CDR2 FQGNSA come from the germline V gene. The CDR3 has 14 residues. V was shortened by 1 base and J by 5 bases, with 8 bases between the two germline ends. In DNA, the CDR3 is TGTGCCAGCAGCTTAGGGACTTTAACCGGGGAGCTGTTTTTT. Translating gives CASSLGTLTGELFF.

This clone was observed once. The chain joins TRBV10-3 to TRBJ1-1; no definite D call. Trimming stripped 3 bases from V and 4 bases from J, with 6 bases between. Germline V lookup: CDR1 ENHRY, CDR2 SYGVKD. The length of the CDR3 is 12 residues. The CDR3 loop reads CAISDAATEAFF. For the CDR3, the DNA is TGTGCCATCAGTGACGCAGCCACTGAAGCTTTCTTT.

The chain uses TRBV5-4 and TRBJ2-7; D perhaps matches TRBD1 (5 bases). The CDR3 totals 17 residues. CDR1 and CDR2 from the germline V gene are SGHNT and YYREEE (reference sequence). Trimming stripped 3 bases from V and 0 bases from J, with 19 bases between. The CDR3 DNA reads TGTGCCAGCAGCTCCCAAGCGACAGTCCGTAACTCCTACGAGCAGTACTTC. This translates into CASSSQATVRNSYEQYF.

J is TRBJ2-7 and V is TRBV9, with 7 positions matching TRBD1. The junction had 6 bases not matched to a gene; V was cut back by 0 bases and J by 6 bases. The CDR3 contains 14 residues. The V gene's germline CDR1 is SGDLS and CDR2 YYNGEE. CDR3 loop: CASSVGGGRTEQYF. For the CDR3, the DNA is TGTGCCAGCAGCGTAGGAGGGGGCAGAACCGAGCAGTACTTC.

This clone was detected once. The chain uses TRBV2 and TRBJ2-2; 13 bases map to TRBD2. CDR3 size: 16 residues. Germline CDR1 is SNHLY and CDR2 is FYNNEI. The ends lost 7 bases at V and 0 bases at J; junction bases unmatched: 2. The chain's CDR3 is CASNGLAGANTGELFF. The CDR3 DNA is TGTGCCAGCAACGGACTAGCGGGAGCGAACACCGGGGAGCTGTTTTTT.

The gene calls are TRBV12-3 or TRBV12-4 and TRBJ2-7, with D perhaps matching TRBD1 (6 bases). CDR3 length: 12 residues. Trimming removed 5 bases at V and 4 bases at J, with 9 bases between. CDR3 sequence reads: CASSQQGYEQYF. CDR3 nucleotide sequence: TGTGCCAGCAGTCAACAGGGTTACGAGCAGTACTTC.

The V gene is TRBV7-2, the J gene TRBJ2-7; D is unresolved. The germline V gene has CDR1 SGHTA and CDR2 FQGNSA. This CDR3 contains 13 residues. V was clipped by 4 bases and J by 1 base, with 8 bases between them. Written as DNA, the CDR3 is TGTGCCAGCAGCTCTCAGAGGTCCTACGAGCAGTACTTC. This gives the protein CASSSQRSYEQYF.